This T cell receptor (beta chain) was identified in a study of CD8 T cells in ankylosing spondylitis. CDR1 and CDR2 (germline): MNHNS, SASEGT. Trimming shortened V by 6 bases and J by 0 bases, and 24 bases separated the two germline ends. CDR3 size: 19 residues. The table lists this clonotype with many counts. TCRdb fed the 5' RACE reads into MiXCR, producing one record per CDR3 protein. The table has approximately 130,000 distinct CDR3 sequences, 9.3% seen once. The sequence derives from a male donor with ankylosing spondylitis or in good health (not recorded which). The chain has TRBV6-1 and TRBJ1-3; D is undetermined. Sequenced input: blood, either unsorted or a sorted T cell fraction (not recorded which). The CDR3 loop reads CASRNRPFGGQISGNTIYF. CDR3 DNA sequence: TGTGCCAGCAGAAATCGCCCCTTTGGAGGGCAGATCTCTGGAAACACCATATATTTT.